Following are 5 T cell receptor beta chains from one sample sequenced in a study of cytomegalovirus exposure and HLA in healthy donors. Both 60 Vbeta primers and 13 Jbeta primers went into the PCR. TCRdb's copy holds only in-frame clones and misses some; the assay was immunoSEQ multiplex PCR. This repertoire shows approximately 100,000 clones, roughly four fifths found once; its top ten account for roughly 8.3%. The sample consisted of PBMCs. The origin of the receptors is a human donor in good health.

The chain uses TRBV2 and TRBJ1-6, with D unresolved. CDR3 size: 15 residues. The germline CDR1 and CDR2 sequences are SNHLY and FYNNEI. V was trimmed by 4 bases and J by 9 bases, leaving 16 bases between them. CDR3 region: CASSGKRVIGSPLHF. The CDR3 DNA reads TGTGCCAGCAGTGGAAAGAGGGTCATTGGTTCACCCCTCCACTTT.

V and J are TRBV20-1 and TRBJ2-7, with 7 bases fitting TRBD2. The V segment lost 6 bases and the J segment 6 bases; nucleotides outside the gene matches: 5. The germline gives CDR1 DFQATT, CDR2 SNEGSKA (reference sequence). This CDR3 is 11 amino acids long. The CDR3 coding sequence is TGCAGTGCCTCAGCGGGGTTCGAGCAGTACTTC. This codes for CSASAGFEQYF.

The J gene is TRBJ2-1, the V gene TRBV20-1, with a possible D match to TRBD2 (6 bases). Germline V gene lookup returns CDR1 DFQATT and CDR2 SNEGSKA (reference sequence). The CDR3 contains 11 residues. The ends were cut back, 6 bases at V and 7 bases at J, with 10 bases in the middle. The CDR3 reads CSAGGPNEQFF. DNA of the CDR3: TGCAGTGCCGGAGGGCCGAATGAGCAGTTCTTC.

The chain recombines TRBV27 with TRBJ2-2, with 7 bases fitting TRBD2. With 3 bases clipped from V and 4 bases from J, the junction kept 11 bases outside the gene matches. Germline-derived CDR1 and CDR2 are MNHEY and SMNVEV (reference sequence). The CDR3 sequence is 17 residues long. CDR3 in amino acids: CASSLGFGGSATGELFF. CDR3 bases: TGTGCCAGCAGTTTGGGTTTCGGGGGGTCTGCCACCGGGGAGCTGTTTTTT.

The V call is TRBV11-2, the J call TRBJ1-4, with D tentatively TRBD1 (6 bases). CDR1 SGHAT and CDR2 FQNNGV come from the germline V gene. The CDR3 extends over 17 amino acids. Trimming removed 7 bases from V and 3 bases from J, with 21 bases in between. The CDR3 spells CASIGSGNRESNEKLFF. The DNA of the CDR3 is TGTGCCAGCATAGGATCCGGGAACAGGGAATCTAATGAAAAACTGTTTTTT.